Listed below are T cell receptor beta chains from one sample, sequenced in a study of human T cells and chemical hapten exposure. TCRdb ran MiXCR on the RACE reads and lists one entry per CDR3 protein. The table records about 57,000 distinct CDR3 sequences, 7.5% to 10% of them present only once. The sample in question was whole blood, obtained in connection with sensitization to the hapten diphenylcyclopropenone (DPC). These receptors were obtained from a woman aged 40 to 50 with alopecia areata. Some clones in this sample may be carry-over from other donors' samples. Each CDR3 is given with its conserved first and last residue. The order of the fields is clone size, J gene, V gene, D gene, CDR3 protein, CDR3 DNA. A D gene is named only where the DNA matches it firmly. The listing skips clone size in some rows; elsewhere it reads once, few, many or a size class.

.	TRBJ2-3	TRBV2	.	CASKVTGYTDTQYF	TGTGCCAGCAAAGTTACGGGCTACACAGATACGCAGTATTTT
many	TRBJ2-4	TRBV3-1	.	CASSQSGVSTKNIQYF	TGTGCCAGCAGCCAATCTGGGGTGTCCACCAAAAACATTCAGTACTTC
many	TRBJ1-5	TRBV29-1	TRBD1	CSVAGTGVNQPQHF	TGCAGCGTTGCCGGGACAGGGGTTAATCAGCCCCAGCATTTT
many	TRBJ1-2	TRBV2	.	CASSPREQPYGYTF	TGTGCCAGCAGTCCAAGGGAACAGCCCTATGGCTACACCTTC
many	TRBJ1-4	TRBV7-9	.	CASSFQQGEEKLFF	TGTGCCAGCAGCTTTCAACAGGGTGAGGAAAAACTGTTTTTT
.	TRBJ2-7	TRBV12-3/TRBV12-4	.	CASSPPNSYEQYF	TGTGCCAGCAGTCCACCTAACTCCTACGAGCAGTACTTC
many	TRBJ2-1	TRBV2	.	CASTGRTRGTNEQFF	TGTGCCAGCACGGGAAGGACACGGGGGACCAATGAGCAGTTCTTC
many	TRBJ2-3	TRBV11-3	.	CASSSRSSTDTQYF	TGTGCCAGCAGCTCCAGGTCCAGCACAGATACGCAGTATTTT
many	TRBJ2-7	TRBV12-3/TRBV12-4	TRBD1	CASSLSWTGGTEQYF	TGTGCCAGCAGTTTAAGTTGGACAGGGGGCACCGAGCAGTACTTC
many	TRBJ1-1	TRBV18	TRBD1	CASSLDRGTEAFF	TGTGCCAGCTCCCTCGACAGGGGCACTGAAGCTTTCTTT
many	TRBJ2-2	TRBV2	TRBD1	CASSSRGLRVTGELFF	TGTGCCAGCAGTTCTAGGGGGCTTCGGGTCACCGGGGAGCTGTTTTTT
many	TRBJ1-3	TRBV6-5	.	CASSYSRIFSGNTIYF	TGTGCCAGCAGTTACTCGAGGATATTCTCTGGAAACACCATATATTTT
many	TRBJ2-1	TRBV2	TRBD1	CASSEGRTGTYNEQFF	TGTGCCAGCAGTGAGGGTCGGACAGGGACCTACAATGAGCAGTTCTTC
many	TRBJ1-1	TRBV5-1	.	CASSLFERQGSEAFF	TGCGCCAGCAGCTTGTTTGAAAGGCAGGGGTCTGAAGCTTTCTTT
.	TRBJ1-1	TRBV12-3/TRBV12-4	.	CASSLKAEAFF	TGTGCCAGCAGTTTAAAGGCGGAAGCTTTCTTT
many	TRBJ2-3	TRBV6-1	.	CASTRDTPDTQYF	TGTGCCAGCACCCGGGATACCCCGGATACGCAGTATTTT
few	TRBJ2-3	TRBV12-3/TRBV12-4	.	CASSRADTQYF	TGTGCCAGCAGTAGGGCAGATACGCAGTATTTT
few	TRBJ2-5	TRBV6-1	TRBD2	CASSESRPSGQETQYF	TGTGCCAGCAGTGAAAGTCGGCCTAGCGGGCAAGAGACCCAGTACTTC
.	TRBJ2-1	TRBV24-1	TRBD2	CATSDFRGGLSYNEQFF	TGTGCCACCAGTGATTTTCGGGGGGGGCTCTCCTACAATGAGCAGTTCTTC
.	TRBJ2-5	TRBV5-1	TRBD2	CASSSGTRTSGGSETQYF	TGCGCCAGCAGCTCCGGGACCAGGACTAGCGGGGGCTCAGAGACCCAGTACTTC
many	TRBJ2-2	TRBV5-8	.	CASSFDRLNTGELFF	TGTGCCAGCAGCTTTGACAGGTTGAACACCGGGGAGCTGTTTTTT
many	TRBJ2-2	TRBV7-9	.	CASSLDGGTGELFF	TGTGCCAGCAGCTTAGATGGGGGAACCGGGGAGCTGTTTTTT
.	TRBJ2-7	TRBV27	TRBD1	CASSLYPGGSEQYF	TGTGCCAGCAGTTTATACCCAGGGGGCTCCGAGCAGTACTTC
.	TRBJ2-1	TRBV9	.	CASNARGDSYNEQLF	TGTGCCAGCAACGCCAGGGGGGACTCCTACAATGAGCAGCTCTTC
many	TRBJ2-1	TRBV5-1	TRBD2	CASSRGDGGNEQFF	TGCGCCAGCAGCCGGGGGGACGGCGGCAATGAGCAGTTCTTC
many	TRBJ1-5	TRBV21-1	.	CASSKNWGQPQHF	TGTGCCAGCAGCAAGAATTGGGGTCAGCCCCAGCATTTT
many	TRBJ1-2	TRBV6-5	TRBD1	CASSSRQGGGYTF	TGTGCCAGCAGTTCCCGACAGGGCGGTGGCTACACCTTC
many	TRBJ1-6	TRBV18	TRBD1	CASSPRDRSPLHF	TGTGCCAGCTCACCCCGGGACAGGTCACCCCTCCACTTT